This T cell receptor (beta chain) was sequenced in a study of blood T cell repertoires in COVID-19. Libraries were prepared by immunoSEQ multiplex PCR; TCRdb keeps only in-frame clonotypes and omits some of them. The sample contains about 39,000 clones, about four fifths of which appear only once. Germline-derived CDR1 and CDR2 are MNHEY and SMNVEV (reference sequence). V was pared by 5 bases and J by 5 bases, with 7 bases of the junction left unmatched. The CDR3 contains 14 residues. Source material: peripheral blood. The chain uses TRBV27 and TRBJ2-3; 7 positions match TRBD2. This clonotype was obtained from a man aged 45-60 years with active or convalescent COVID-19. CDR3 coding DNA: TGTGCCAGCAGTCTCAGGGTAGCGGGAGATACGCAGTATTTT. Its translation is CASSLRVAGDTQYF.